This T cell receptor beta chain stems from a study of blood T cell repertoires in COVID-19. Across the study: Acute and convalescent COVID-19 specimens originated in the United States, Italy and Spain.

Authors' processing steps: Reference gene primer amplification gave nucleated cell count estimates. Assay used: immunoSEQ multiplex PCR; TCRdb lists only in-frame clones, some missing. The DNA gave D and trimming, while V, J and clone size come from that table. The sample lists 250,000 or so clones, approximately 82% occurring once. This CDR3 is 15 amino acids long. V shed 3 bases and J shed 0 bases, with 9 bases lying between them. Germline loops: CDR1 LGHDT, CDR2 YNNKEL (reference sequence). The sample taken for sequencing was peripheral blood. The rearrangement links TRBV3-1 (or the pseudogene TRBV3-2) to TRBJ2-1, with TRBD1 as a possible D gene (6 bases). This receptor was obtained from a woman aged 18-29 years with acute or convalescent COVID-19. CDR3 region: CASSQDSFSYNEQFF. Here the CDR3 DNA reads TGTGCCAGCAGCCAGGACAGTTTCTCCTACAATGAGCAGTTCTTC.